These 30 T cell receptor beta chains were sequenced from one sample in a study of response to subunit inactivated influenza vaccine. TCRdb called the RT-PCR reads again in MiXCR, with one record for every CDR3 protein. The sample holds 490,000 or so distinct CDR3 sequences, roughly 8.2% seen once. Sequences were derived from PBMCs from blood, sampled around 25 months after vaccination. Receptor source: a man between 50 and 75 years old who received an inactivated influenza vaccine.

This clonotype was counted between two and nine times. The chain employs TRBV5-6 and TRBJ2-1; 10 nucleotides match TRBD1. The V gene's germline CDR1 is SGHDT and CDR2 YYEEEE. J lost 4 bases, V lost 4 bases, and 5 bases had no gene match. This CDR3 comprises 15 residues. CDR3 in DNA: TGTGCCAGCAGCCGGGGACAGGGGATTTACAATGAGCAGTTCTTC. This translates into CASSRGQGIYNEQFF.

Note on this clonotype: Since the CDR3 does not end with the conserved phenylalanine or tryptophan, this likely comes from a read error. This chain connects TRBV29-1 to TRBJ2-1, with 9 bases aligning to TRBD1. The CDR3 covers 13 residues. Germline CDR1 reads SQVTM; CDR2 reads ANQGSEA. V gave up 6 bases and J gave up 7 bases; unmatched junction bases: 7. The CDR3 region has the DNA TGCAGCGTCGCGCCGGGACAGGGAAATGAGCAGTTCATC. Amino acid sequence: CSVAPGQGNEQFI.

J is TRBJ2-5 and V is TRBV29-1; TRBD2 agrees at 7 bases. The trim removed 7 bases at V and 4 bases at J, leaving 9 bases unmatched. The CDR3 has 13 residues. Germline CDR1 and CDR2: SQVTM and ANQGSEA. In DNA form, the CDR3 reads TGCAGCGCAGCCGGGGAGGGACGAGAGACCCAGTACTTC. This gives the protein CSAAGEGRETQYF.

This clonotype was detected only a few times. The chain joins TRBV6-1 to TRBJ2-3; 9 positions match TRBD1. Per the germline V gene, CDR1 is MNHNS and CDR2 is SASEGT. There are 15 residues in the CDR3. The junction had 16 bases not matched to a gene; V was cut back by 10 bases and J by 8 bases. CDR3 coding DNA: TGTGCCACCAGCCTACCGGGACAGGGTGGCGGTACGCAGTATTTT. Residues: CATSLPGQGGGTQYF.

This clonotype was detected many times. The J gene is TRBJ2-3, the V gene TRBV6-4, with D perhaps TRBD2 (6 bases). The germline CDR1 and CDR2 sequences are MRHNA and SNTAGT. Deletions cut 4 bases from V and 5 bases from J, with 13 bases between. The CDR3 contains 14 residues. CDR3 sequence reads: CASSGDGRGDTQYF. CDR3 sequence (DNA): TGTGCCAGCAGTGGGGACGGGAGAGGAGATACGCAGTATTTT.

Ten or more counts support this clonotype. V is TRBV6-2 or TRBV6-3 and J is TRBJ1-1; 8 bases map to TRBD1. This CDR3 region has 14 residues. After removal of 6 bases from V and 6 bases from J, the junction contained 9 bases not matched to a gene. The V gene's germline CDR1 is MNHEY and CDR2 SVGEGT. Written as DNA, the CDR3 is TGTGCCAGCAGATCCGGACAGGGAATCGCTGAAGCTTTCTTT. It codes for CASRSGQGIAEAFF.

Ten or more counts support this clonotype. The chain employs TRBV28 and TRBJ2-7, with 8 bases that match TRBD2. This CDR3 spans 15 amino acids. CDR1 and CDR2 (germline): MDHEN, SYDVKM. Trimming removed 7 bases from V and 7 bases from J; junction bases left unmatched: 15. Here the CDR3 reads CASNYGGTSWGEQYF. The CDR3 region has the DNA TGTGCCAGCAATTACGGGGGGACTAGTTGGGGTGAGCAGTACTTC.

CDR3 loop: CASKGQGMENTEAFF. In DNA, the CDR3 is TGTGCCAGCAAGGGACAGGGGATGGAGAACACTGAAGCTTTCTTT. This sequence joins TRBV27 and TRBJ1-1, with TRBD1 matching over 10 bases. Germline V lookup: CDR1 MNHEY, CDR2 SMNVEV (reference sequence). The CDR3 runs 15 residues. The V and J ends lost 7 bases and 1 base, in that order; junction bases with no gene match: 6.

This clonotype has just a few counts. The chain uses TRBV19 and TRBJ1-6; D not certain. This CDR3 is 14 amino acids long. Germline values: CDR1 LNHDA, CDR2 SQIVND (reference sequence). V lost 5 bases to trimming and J lost 7 bases, with 12 bases between them. CDR3 in amino acids: CASSPQEHNSPLHF. CDR3 sequence (DNA): TGTGCCAGTAGTCCTCAGGAGCACAATTCACCCCTCCACTTT. The full variable domain, its missing parts supplied by reference TRBV19 and TRBJ1-6, is DGGITQSPKYLFRKEGQNVTLSCEQNLNHDAMYWYRQDPGQGLRLIYYSQIVNDFQKGDIAEGYSVSREKKESFPLTVTSAQKNPTAFYLCASSPQEHNSPLHFGNGTRLTVT.

DNA of the CDR3: TGTGCCAGCAGTTCGCCTAGCGGACCCTACGAGCAGTACTTC. It specifies CASSSPSGPYEQYF. The chain has TRBV28 and TRBJ2-7, with 7 positions matching TRBD2. The CDR3 is 14 amino acids. Germline CDR1 reads MDHEN; CDR2 reads SYDVKM. Unmatched junction bases numbered 5, after V lost 4 bases and J lost 2 bases.

This clonotype has only a few counts. The chain carries TRBV30 and TRBJ1-1; tentatively, D is TRBD1 (6 bases). This CDR3 comprises 13 residues. From germline, CDR1 is GTSNPN and CDR2 SVGIG (reference sequence). V was cut by 3 bases and J by 10 bases, with 18 bases left in between. CDR3 protein: CAWSDGQLFRAFF. DNA of the CDR3: TGTGCCTGGAGCGATGGACAGCTTTTCCGAGCTTTCTTT.

The chain couples TRBV2 to TRBJ2-5; D remains ambiguous. Germline CDR1 SNHLY, CDR2 FYNNEI. Deletions cut 6 bases from V and 0 bases from J, with 8 bases between. This CDR3 region has 13 residues. The CDR3 bases are TGTGCCAGCAGAGCAGGTTACCAAGAGACCCAGTACTTC. Translation: CASRAGYQETQYF.

At least ten counts were recorded for this clonotype. This chain joins TRBV4-1 and TRBJ1-4; D call uncertain. CDR1 MGHRA and CDR2 YSYEKL come from the germline V gene. V was cut by 4 bases and J by 4 bases, with 10 bases left in between. This CDR3 has 14 amino acids. This CDR3 reads CASSLGLLNEKLFF. In DNA form, the CDR3 reads TGCGCCAGCAGCCTTGGCCTCCTTAATGAAAAACTGTTTTTT.

The chain recombines TRBV5-1 with TRBJ2-3; 8 bases match TRBD2. The CDR3 is 16 residues long. Trimming took 0 bases from V and 2 from J; bases not matched to a gene: 5. The germline gives CDR1 SGHRS, CDR2 YFSETQ. The CDR3 nucleotides read TGCGCCAGCAGCTTGGTTACAGCGGGGGACACAGATACGCAGTATTTT. Translation: CASSLVTAGDTDTQYF.

V is TRBV7-2 and J is TRBJ2-7, with D perhaps TRBD1 (6 bases). CDR3 size: 15 residues. From germline, CDR1 is SGHTA and CDR2 FQGNSA. V gave up 5 bases and J gave up 2 bases, with 16 bases separating them. For the CDR3, the DNA is TGTGCCAGCAGCCAACTCTCCCAGGGGACCTACGAGCAGTACTTC. This gives the protein CASSQLSQGTYEQYF.

Many counts were recorded for this clonotype. The CDR3 loop reads CASSLGGSPFF. The CDR3 DNA reads as TGTGCCAGCAGTTTAGGAGGGAGCCCTTTCTTT. The V and J genes are TRBV12-3 or TRBV12-4 and TRBJ1-1; D not certain. CDR3 size: 11 residues. The V end lost 1 base, the J end lost 12 bases, and 9 bases lay between the germline ends.

The sample holds a few counts of this clonotype. The chain has TRBV12-3 or TRBV12-4 and TRBJ1-6; no clear D gene. Trimming shortened V by 1 base and J by 9 bases, and 4 bases separated the two germline ends. This CDR3 is built from 12 residues. This CDR3 reads CASSLGISPLHF. CDR3 sequence (DNA): TGTGCCAGCAGTTTAGGGATTTCACCCCTCCACTTT.

This clonotype was counted ten times or more. This chain uses TRBV7-7 with TRBJ2-3; the D is unclear. The germline CDR1 and CDR2 sequences are SSHAT and FNYEAQ (reference sequence). The CDR3 extends over 13 amino acids. Trimming pared 5 bases from V and 4 bases from J, leaving 10 bases between. In nucleotides, the CDR3 is TGTGCCAGCAGCCGACACGACTCAGATACGCAGTATTTT. Translation: CASSRHDSDTQYF. The full variable domain, completed using reference TRBV7-7 and TRBJ2-3, is GAGVSQSPRYKVTKRGQDVTLRCDPISSHATLYWYQQALGQGPEFLTYFNYEAQPDKSGLPSDRFSAERPEGSISTLTIQRTEQRDSAMYRCASSRHDSDTQYFGPGTRLTVL.

This clonotype showed up just a few times. This chain uses TRBV20-1 with TRBJ2-7, with D uncertain. Trimming removed 0 bases at V and 3 bases at J, with 15 bases between. This CDR3 contains 15 residues. Germline CDR1 reads DFQATT; CDR2 reads SNEGSKA (reference sequence). The DNA for the CDR3 is TGCAGTGCTAGAGATCGGGCTAGTCTATACTACGAGCAGTACTTC. Its protein product is CSARDRASLYYEQYF.

This clonotype was observed a few times. V and J are TRBV6-6 and TRBJ2-3, with 7 bases that match TRBD2. The germline V gene encodes CDR1 MNHNY and CDR2 SVGAGI (reference sequence). V trimming: 0 bases; J trimming: 8 bases; junction bases outside the gene matches: 2. CDR3 length: 13 residues. The CDR3 sequence: CASSYSGGGTQYF. Here the CDR3 DNA reads TGTGCCAGCAGTTACTCGGGGGGGGGTACGCAGTATTTT.

This clonotype appeared many times. This chain's CDR3 is CASSLVGGTHYTQYF. Here the CDR3 DNA reads TGTGCCAGCAGTTTAGTTGGGGGGACCCACTATACGCAGTATTTT. The genes are TRBV12-3 or TRBV12-4 and TRBJ2-3, with D possibly being TRBD2 (6 bases). The CDR3 runs to 15 residues. Deletions cut 1 base from V and 7 bases from J, with 15 bases between.

A word on this clonotype: Lacking the conserved final phenylalanine or tryptophan, this CDR3 likely reflects a read error. The chain combines TRBV6-2 or TRBV6-3 with TRBJ1-2; D unclear. V was trimmed by 2 bases and J by 5 bases, leaving 3 bases between them. This CDR3 contains 11 residues. Germline lookup yields CDR1 MNHEY and CDR2 SVGEGT. The CDR3 here is CASSYGYGYTI. CDR3 coding DNA: TGTGCCAGCAGTTACGGATATGGCTACACCATC.

J is TRBJ2-5 and V is TRBV7-8; no clear D gene. This CDR3 is built from 16 residues. V lost 5 bases and J lost 5, with 21 bases in between. The germline V gene encodes CDR1 SGHVS and CDR2 FQNEAQ. The chain's CDR3 is CASSTQLPRTGETQYF. The CDR3 nucleotides are TGTGCCAGCAGCACACAATTGCCACGAACCGGGGAGACCCAGTACTTC. The full variable domain, completed using reference TRBV7-8 and TRBJ2-5, is GAGVSQSPRYKVAKRGQDVALRCDPISGHVSLFWYQQALGQGPEFLTYFQNEAQLDKSGLPSDRFFAERPEGSVSTLKIQRTQQEDSAVYLCASSTQLPRTGETQYFGPGTRLLVL.

This clonotype appeared a few times. The chain is built from TRBV5-5 and TRBJ2-7, with D unclear. CDR3 length: 14 amino acids. Trimming shortened V by 2 bases and J by 2 bases, and 11 bases separated the two germline ends. CDR1 SGHKS and CDR2 YYEKEE come from the germline V gene (reference sequence). CDR3 in DNA: TGTGCCAGCAGCTTTAGGGATGCAGCCTACGAGCAGTACTTC. It encodes CASSFRDAAYEQYF.

J is TRBJ2-2 and V is TRBV4-2; D tentatively reads TRBD1 or TRBD2 (5 bases each). The CDR3 sequence is 16 residues long. V lost 1 base, J lost 4 bases, and 13 bases lay in between. Germline V gives CDR1 LGHNA, CDR2 YNFKEQ. CDR3 coding DNA: TGTGCCAGCAGCCAAGTTCTAGCTGACAGCACCGGGGAGCTGTTTTTT. Translated: CASSQVLADSTGELFF.

This clonotype was counted at least ten times. The chain couples TRBV6-2 or TRBV6-3 to TRBJ2-2, with 8 nucleotides matching TRBD1. V lost 5 bases and J lost 1; bases outside the gene matches: 6. The CDR3 totals 16 residues. The germline V gene has CDR1 MNHEY and CDR2 SVGEGT. The CDR3 protein is CASSPGGAGNTGELFF. The CDR3 DNA is TGTGCCAGCAGTCCAGGGGGCGCAGGGAACACCGGGGAGCTGTTTTTT.

This clonotype came up a few times. V usage is TRBV12-5 and J usage is TRBJ2-1; D not resolved. Trimming took 1 base from V and 7 from J, leaving 8 bases between them. Germline V gene sequence: CDR1 LGHNT, CDR2 FRNRAP. This CDR3 is built from 13 residues. In DNA form, the CDR3 reads TGTGCTAGTGGTTTGGGGGTGGGGAATGAGCAGTTCTTC. Protein sequence: CASGLGVGNEQFF. Full variable domain (rest looked up from reference TRBV12-5 and TRBJ2-1): DARVTQTPRHKVTEMGQEVTMRCQPILGHNTVFWYRQTMMQGLELLAYFRNRAPLDDSGMPKDRFSAEMPDATLATLKIQPSEPRDSAVYFCASGLGVGNEQFFGPGTRLTVL.

This clonotype was seen repeatedly, ten times or more. V and J are TRBV4-2 and TRBJ2-1; D is possibly TRBD1 or TRBD2 (5 bases each). The length of the CDR3 is 14 residues. Germline lookup yields CDR1 LGHNA and CDR2 YNFKEQ. V was cut by 2 bases and J by 12 bases, with 17 bases left in between. The CDR3 coding sequence is TGTGCCAGCAGCCAAAAGGGGAGAGGGGACGCGCAGTTCTTC. It translates to CASSQKGRGDAQFF.

This clonotype was seen a handful of times. CDR3 sequence reads: CASSLEAGADNEQFF. For the CDR3, the DNA is TGCGCCAGCAGCTTGGAGGCAGGGGCGGACAATGAGCAGTTCTTC. V is TRBV5-1 and J is TRBJ2-1, with D maybe TRBD1 (6 bases). Germline V gives CDR1 SGHRS, CDR2 YFSETQ. Trimming stripped 0 bases from V and 5 bases from J, with 12 bases between. The length of the CDR3 is 15 residues.

This clonotype has a count of ten or more. V usage is TRBV12-3 or TRBV12-4 and J usage is TRBJ2-3; D may be TRBD2 (5 bases). Deletions cut 6 bases from V and 1 base from J, with 11 bases between. The CDR3 spans 14 residues. CDR3 bases: TGTGCCAGCAGCTTCGGGGTGGGCACAGATACGCAGTATTTT. Residues: CASSFGVGTDTQYF.